This T cell receptor beta chain was identified in a study of cytomegalovirus exposure and HLA in healthy donors. Primers included in the PCR were 60 Vbeta and 13 Jbeta primers. The data were produced by immunoSEQ multiplex PCR, yet TCRdb's version contains in-frame clones alone and is incomplete. This repertoire shows some 170,000 clones, 81% found once; its top ten account for 4.9%. V shed 4 bases and J 2 bases; nucleotides not matched to a gene: 3. The CDR3 has 13 amino acids. Germline V gene sequence: CDR1 SGHRS, CDR2 YFSETQ. V gene TRBV5-1 combines with J gene TRBJ2-7, with 7 bases fitting TRBD2. This clonotype originated in a woman between 18 and 29 years old in good health and CMV-seropositive. The sequencing input was PBMCs. The CDR3 region has the DNA TGCGCCAGCAGCGGGGGGGGTACCTACGAGCAGTACTTC. Protein product: CASSGGGTYEQYF.